A single sample is the source of the 19 T cell receptor beta chains below, sequenced in a study of cytomegalovirus exposure and HLA in healthy donors. The PCR employed 60 Vbeta primers together with 13 Jbeta primers. TCRdb's table, derived via immunoSEQ multiplex PCR, lists solely in-frame clones and lacks some. The sample has about 50,000 clones, about 78% seen once. Material for sequencing was PBMCs. Source of these receptors: a man aged 25-40 years in good health and CMV-seropositive.

This chain connects TRBV30 to TRBJ1-5; 7 nucleotides match TRBD1. This CDR3 has 13 amino acids. The V gene's germline CDR1 is GTSNPN and CDR2 SVGIG (reference sequence). After removal of 5 bases from V and 2 bases from J, the junction contained 3 bases not matched to a gene. The CDR3: CAWGGQGNQPQHF. CDR3 DNA sequence: TGTGCCTGGGGTGGACAGGGCAATCAGCCCCAGCATTTT.

The V call is TRBV6-7, the J call TRBJ1-1, with 8 bases fitting TRBD1. TRBV6-7 is reported as an ORF; its role is uncertain. The CDR3 length is 14 residues. J gave up 5 bases and V 0 bases, and 2 bases lay outside the gene matches. The CDR3 sequence is CASSYSYRGTEAFF. The CDR3 coding sequence is TGTGCCAGCAGTTACTCTTACAGGGGGACTGAAGCTTTCTTT.

The rearrangement links TRBV6-5 to TRBJ1-2; 12 nucleotides line up with TRBD1. Trimming took 2 bases from V and 6 from J; bases not matched to a gene: 4. This CDR3 comprises 15 residues. Germline values: CDR1 MNHEY, CDR2 SVGAGI. CDR3 bases: TGTGCCAGCAGTTACCTGGGGACAGGGGGCGATGGCTACACCTTC. This codes for CASSYLGTGGDGYTF.

The chain recombines TRBV7-9 with TRBJ1-1; tentative D call: TRBD1 (6 bases). Trimming removed 5 bases from V and 4 bases from J, with 8 bases in between. The CDR3 has 12 residues. The V gene's germline CDR1 is SEHNR and CDR2 FQNEAQ (reference sequence). For the CDR3, the DNA is TGTGCCAGCAGCCCACAGGGCACTGAAGCTTTCTTT. Its protein product is CASSPQGTEAFF.

The chain carries TRBV7-6 and TRBJ1-2; D might be TRBD1 (6 bases). CDR1 is SGHVS, CDR2 FNYEAQ, per germline. This CDR3 comprises 17 residues. With 5 bases removed from V and 4 bases from J, the gap between germline ends came to 23 bases. CDR3 DNA: TGTGCCAGCAGCCCAGAGGTTGGATCAGGGGCTGGCTATGGCTACACCTTC. Translating it yields CASSPEVGSGAGYGYTF.

The chain joins TRBV2 to TRBJ2-7, with 7 positions matching TRBD2. The CDR3 runs 15 residues. Germline trimming cut 7 bases from V and 12 bases from J; bases unmatched to any gene: 21. The germline V gene has CDR1 SNHLY and CDR2 FYNNEI. The CDR3 spells CASTPGRGLTSFLYF. Written as DNA, the CDR3 is TGTGCCAGCACCCCAGGGAGGGGATTGACTTCGTTTTTGTACTTC.

This clone was seen only a few times. The chain combines TRBV19 with TRBJ2-4; D possibly corresponds to TRBD1 (6 bases). V dropped 7 bases and J dropped 2 bases, with 9 bases sitting between them. Germline-derived CDR1 and CDR2 are LNHDA and SQIVND (reference sequence). This CDR3 is built from 13 residues. For the CDR3, the DNA is TGTGCCAGTAATCAGGGGACCAAAAACATTCAGTACTTC. It is translated as CASNQGTKNIQYF.

CDR3 protein: CASSKRQVNTEAFF. As DNA, the CDR3 is TGTGCCAGCTCGAAAAGACAGGTGAACACTGAAGCTTTCTTT. The chain uses TRBV27 and TRBJ1-1; D might be TRBD1 (6 bases). Trimming removed 8 bases from V and 0 bases from J, with 13 bases in between. This CDR3 is built from 14 residues. Per the germline V gene, CDR1 is MNHEY and CDR2 is SMNVEV (reference sequence).

The rearrangement links TRBV5-1 to TRBJ1-6, with 8 bases identical to TRBD1. CDR1 and CDR2 from the germline V gene are SGHRS and YFSETQ. The CDR3 spans 16 residues. The trim removed 4 bases at V and 6 bases at J, leaving 9 bases unmatched. The CDR3 region has the DNA TGCGCCAGCAGCCTGGGAGGACAGGGCGGTAATTCACCCCTCCACTTT. This encodes CASSLGGQGGNSPLHF.

This clone appeared a single time. The chain couples TRBV6-4 to TRBJ1-4; 9 nucleotides match TRBD1. The V and J ends lost 6 bases and 5 bases, in that order; junction bases with no gene match: 10. Germline V gene sequence: CDR1 MRHNA, CDR2 SNTAGT. The CDR3 sequence is 16 residues long. In DNA form, the CDR3 reads TGTGCCAGCAGCGAAACTGGGGGACAGGGAAATGAAAAACTGTTTTTT. Its protein product is CASSETGGQGNEKLFF.

This clone occurred a few times. This chain links TRBV7-9 with TRBJ1-4, with TRBD1 matching 8 bases. Trimming cost V 3 bases and J 8 bases; bases outside gene matches: 5. This CDR3 spans 14 amino acids. Per the germline V gene, CDR1 is SEHNR and CDR2 is FQNEAQ (reference sequence). CDR3 coding DNA: TGTGCCAGCAGCTTCCAGGGGGCACGAGAAAAACTGTTTTTT. It yields the protein CASSFQGAREKLFF. Together with reference TRBV7-9 and TRBJ1-4, the CDR3 gives the full variable domain: DTGVSQNPRHKITKRGQNVTFRCDPISEHNRLYWYRQTLGQGPEFLTYFQNEAQLEKSRLLSDRFSAERPKGSFSTLEIQRTEQGDSAMYLCASSFQGAREKLFFGSGTQLSVL.

This chain links TRBV23-1 with TRBJ1-5, with D hard to call. TRBV23-1 is placed among ORFs of uncertain function. The length of the CDR3 is 16 residues. Trimming cost V 0 bases and J 1 base, with 10 bases left between them. CDR3 amino acids: CASSQSAGGSNQPQHF. The CDR3 nucleotides are TGCGCCAGCAGTCAATCGGCAGGTGGCAGCAATCAGCCCCAGCATTTT.

In nucleotides, the CDR3 is TGTGCCAGCACCCTCCCAGGGGGTACTGAAGCTTTCTTT. It is translated as CASTLPGGTEAFF. V gene TRBV25-1 combines with J gene TRBJ1-1; the match to TRBD1 covers 7 bases. Germline CDR1 reads MGHDK; CDR2 reads SYGVNS. The CDR3 has 13 amino acids. V lost 7 bases, J lost 5 bases, and 7 bases stayed unmatched.

The J gene is TRBJ2-3, the V gene TRBV27, with unresolved D. CDR1 MNHEY and CDR2 SMNVEV come from the germline V gene (reference sequence). V lost 4 bases to trimming and J lost 2 bases, with 16 bases between them. This CDR3 contains 16 residues. The CDR3 nucleotides read TGTGCCAGCAGTTCCGTCCAGGTTACCCTCACAGATACGCAGTATTTT. Translating it yields CASSSVQVTLTDTQYF.

This clone occurred a few times. V and J are TRBV12-5 and TRBJ1-5; D is ambiguous. V was shortened by 7 bases and J by 7 bases, with 5 bases between the two germline ends. This CDR3 spans 10 amino acids. The germline CDR1 and CDR2 sequences are LGHNT and FRNRAP. CDR3 residues: CASDRQPQHF. The CDR3 DNA reads TGTGCTAGTGACAGACAGCCCCAGCATTTT.

CDR3 region: CAWSPGQNYGYTF. The CDR3 DNA sequence: TGTGCCTGGAGTCCAGGACAGAACTATGGCTACACCTTC. The chain joins TRBV30 to TRBJ1-2, with D maybe TRBD1 (6 bases). The length of the CDR3 is 13 residues. The germline V gene encodes CDR1 GTSNPN and CDR2 SVGIG (reference sequence). Trimming removed 2 bases at V and 2 bases at J, with 9 bases between.

The chain has TRBV30 and TRBJ1-6; no clear D gene. Deletions cut 0 bases from V and 3 bases from J, with 12 bases between. This CDR3 has 16 amino acids. Germline V CDR1 and CDR2: GTSNPN, SVGIG (reference sequence). The CDR3, as DNA: TGTGCCTGGAGTGTAAACGGACTAGGCTATAATTCACCCCTCCACTTT. This gives the protein CAWSVNGLGYNSPLHF.

The chain carries TRBV27 and TRBJ1-6, with 10 bases identical to TRBD1. The germline V gene has CDR1 MNHEY and CDR2 SMNVEV (reference sequence). V shed 8 bases and J 9 bases; nucleotides not matched to a gene: 4. There are 13 residues in the CDR3. The CDR3 region is CASAGTGVSPLHF. Here the CDR3 DNA reads TGTGCCAGCGCCGGGACAGGGGTTTCACCCCTCCACTTT.

This chain joins TRBV9 and TRBJ2-7; D not resolved. Germline lookup yields CDR1 SGDLS and CDR2 YYNGEE. The CDR3 spans 14 residues. Trimming removed 0 bases from V and 1 base from J, with 8 bases in between. The CDR3 nucleotides are TGTGCCAGCAGCGTAGAAGGCAGGTCCTACGAGCAGTACTTC. This encodes CASSVEGRSYEQYF.